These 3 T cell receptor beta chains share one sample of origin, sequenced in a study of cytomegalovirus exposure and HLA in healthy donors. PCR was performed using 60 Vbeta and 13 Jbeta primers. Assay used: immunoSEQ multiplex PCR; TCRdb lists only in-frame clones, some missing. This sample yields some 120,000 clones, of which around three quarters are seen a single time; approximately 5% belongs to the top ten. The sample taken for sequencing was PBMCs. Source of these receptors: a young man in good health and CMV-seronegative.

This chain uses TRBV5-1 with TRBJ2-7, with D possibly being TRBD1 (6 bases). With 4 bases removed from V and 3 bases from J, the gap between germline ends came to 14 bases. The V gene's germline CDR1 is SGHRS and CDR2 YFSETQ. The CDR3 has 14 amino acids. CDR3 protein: CASSPTTGNYEQYF. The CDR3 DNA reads TGCGCCAGCAGCCCAACCACAGGGAACTACGAGCAGTACTTC.

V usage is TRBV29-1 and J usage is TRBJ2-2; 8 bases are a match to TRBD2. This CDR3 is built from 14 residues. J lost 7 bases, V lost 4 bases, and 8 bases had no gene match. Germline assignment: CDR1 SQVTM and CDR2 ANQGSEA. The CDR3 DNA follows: TGCAGCGTTGGGGTTAGCGGGGAGGGCGGGGAGCTGTTTTTT. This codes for CSVGVSGEGGELFF.

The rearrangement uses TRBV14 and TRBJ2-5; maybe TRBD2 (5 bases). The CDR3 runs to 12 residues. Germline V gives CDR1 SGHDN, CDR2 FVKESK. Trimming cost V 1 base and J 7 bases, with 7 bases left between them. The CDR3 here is CASSQVGLTQYF. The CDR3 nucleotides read TGTGCCAGCAGCCAAGTAGGACTGACCCAGTACTTC.